This TCR beta chain derives from a study of preoperative IRX-2 immunotherapy in early breast cancer. Profiled with immunoSEQ multiplex PCR; TCRdb holds only in-frame clones, not every one. The data contain more than 20,000 clones, approximately 80% of them singletons. Described treatment: preoperative locoregional IRX-2 cytokine immunotherapy. Samples came from a phase Ib trial of preoperative locoregional IRX-2 cytokine immunotherapy. V gave up 9 bases and J gave up 3 bases, with 12 bases separating them. CDR3 size: 13 residues. The germline V gene has CDR1 LNHDA and CDR2 SQIVND (reference sequence).

The clonotype originates from a human donor with breast cancer. The V call is TRBV19, the J call TRBJ1-5; D may be TRBD1 (5 bases). The sample in question was lymph node tissue, obtained after IRX-2 immunotherapy. The CDR3 sequence is CASDDSYNQPQHF. CDR3 sequence (DNA): TGTGCCAGCGACGACAGCTACAATCAGCCCCAGCATTTT.